These 13 T cell receptor beta chains came from one sample sequenced in a study of shared clonotypes between healthy human individuals. Clones were sequenced by immunoSEQ multiplex PCR, and TCRdb holds only the in-frame ones, with some missing. Among 2 million to 2.5 million clones listed, 93% were seen once. The specimen was naive CD4+ T cells from PBMCs. Subset given: CD45RA+ positively selected. These receptors originate from a man between 18 and 29 years old in good health. Some clones in this sample may be carry-over from other donors' samples.

This clone was seen a single time. The chain is built from TRBV4-1 and TRBJ1-3; no clear D. The germline gives CDR1 MGHRA, CDR2 YSYEKL. The CDR3 is made up of 13 amino acids. V was cut by 2 bases and J by 3 bases, with 5 bases left in between. The CDR3 bases are TGCGCCAGCAGCCAACAGAATGGAAACACCATATATTTT. Its protein product is CASSQQNGNTIYF.

This clone was observed a single time. The rearrangement links TRBV28 to TRBJ1-5, with D perhaps TRBD1 (6 bases). This CDR3 is 15 amino acids long. Looked up from germline, CDR1 is MDHEN and CDR2 is SYDVKM. Trimming took off 5 bases at V and 5 bases at J, with 16 bases between the two ends. As DNA, the CDR3 is TGTGCCAGCAGTGGTGGGGGGGCAACCTATCAGCCCCAGCATTTT. It specifies CASSGGGATYQPQHF.

V gene TRBV4-1 combines with J gene TRBJ2-7; D is undetermined. This CDR3 has 15 residues. The V end lost 3 bases, the J end lost 0 bases, and 12 bases lay between the germline ends. CDR1 and CDR2 from the germline V gene are MGHRA and YSYEKL. This CDR3 reads CASSQLGTGSYEQYF. The DNA of the CDR3 is TGCGCCAGCAGCCAGTTGGGTACTGGCTCCTACGAGCAGTACTTC.

This chain connects TRBV5-1 to TRBJ2-7; TRBD2 matches 11 bases. This CDR3 has 15 amino acids. The V and J ends lost 2 bases and 6 bases, in that order; junction bases with no gene match: 7. The V gene's germline CDR1 is SGHRS and CDR2 YFSETQ. Here the CDR3 DNA reads TGCGCCAGCAGCTTCGTAGCGGGAGGGGTCGGCGAGCAGTACTTC. Translating it yields CASSFVAGGVGEQYF.

The J gene is TRBJ1-1, the V gene TRBV10-2; D perhaps matches TRBD1 (6 bases). Trimming took off 3 bases at V and 1 base at J, with 12 bases between the two ends. The germline gives CDR1 WSHSY, CDR2 SAAADI. The CDR3 spans 15 residues. The CDR3 protein is CASSEFWTENTEAFF. The CDR3 region has the DNA TGCGCCAGCAGTGAATTCTGGACAGAGAACACTGAAGCTTTCTTT.

V gene TRBV11-2 combines with J gene TRBJ1-1; weak D call: TRBD1 (5 bases). The V end was cut by 5 bases, the J end by 2 bases, with 15 bases between. The CDR3 is made up of 15 amino acids. Germline CDR1 SGHAT, CDR2 FQNNGV. Here the CDR3 reads CASSRAPRGNTEAFF. CDR3 bases: TGTGCCAGCAGCCGTGCCCCAAGGGGAAACACTGAAGCTTTCTTT.

This chain joins TRBV29-1 and TRBJ2-7; D is possibly TRBD2 (6 bases). The germline V and J ends were trimmed by 6 bases and 3 bases, with 12 bases remaining between them. This CDR3 region has 12 residues. Germline V gene sequence: CDR1 SQVTM, CDR2 ANQGSEA. This CDR3 is CSVMVGGYEQYF. CDR3 in DNA: TGCAGCGTCATGGTGGGGGGCTACGAGCAGTACTTC.

V gene TRBV2 combines with J gene TRBJ1-5; no definite D call. V lost 4 bases and J lost 9, with 7 bases in between. CDR1 and CDR2 from the germline V gene are SNHLY and FYNNEI. This CDR3 is 11 amino acids long. In DNA form, the CDR3 reads TGTGCCAGCAGTGCTGGAGGGCCCCAGCATTTT. As protein: CASSAGGPQHF. Looking up the rest from reference TRBV2 and TRBJ1-5 gives the full variable domain: EPEVTQTPSHQVTQMGQEVILRCVPISNHLYFYWYRQILGQKVEFLVSFYNNEISEKSEIFDDQFSVERPDGSNFTLKIRSTKLEDSAMYFCASSAGGPQHFGDGTRLSIL.

The genes are TRBV5-1 and TRBJ2-7; 12 bases map to TRBD1. The germline V gene encodes CDR1 SGHRS and CDR2 YFSETQ. The CDR3 has 16 amino acids. Trimming took 1 base from V and 4 from J; bases not matched to a gene: 6. The CDR3 bases are TGCGCCAGCAGCTTGACTCCGGGACAGGGGGCGTACGAGCAGTACTTC. This gives the protein CASSLTPGQGAYEQYF.

The J gene is TRBJ2-7, the V gene TRBV28; TRBD1 is a possible D gene (6 bases). The V and J ends lost 5 bases and 3 bases respectively, with 17 bases between them. This CDR3 spans 15 amino acids. CDR1 is MDHEN, CDR2 SYDVKM, per germline. The CDR3 sequence: CASSPPPQGSYEQYF. The CDR3, as DNA: TGTGCCAGCAGTCCGCCCCCACAGGGAAGCTACGAGCAGTACTTC.

V is TRBV9 and J is TRBJ1-3; D not resolved. V was trimmed by 0 bases and J by 2 bases, leaving 9 bases between them. Per the germline V gene, CDR1 is SGDLS and CDR2 is YYNGEE. The CDR3 loop spans 15 amino acids. CDR3 residues: CASSVDVVTGNTIYF. The CDR3 DNA reads as TGTGCCAGCAGCGTAGATGTAGTGACTGGAAACACCATATATTTT.

This chain links TRBV29-1 with TRBJ1-5, with a possible D match to TRBD1 (5 bases). The V end was cut by 6 bases, the J end by 3 bases, with 12 bases between. Germline V gene lookup returns CDR1 SQVTM and CDR2 ANQGSEA. This CDR3 has 13 amino acids. CDR3 in DNA: TGCAGCGTCGCCGGGACCGTCAATCAGCCCCAGCATTTT. This sequence encodes CSVAGTVNQPQHF.

This clone appeared once. This specimen includes other DNA sequences encoding the same CDR3. The CDR3 DNA sequence: TGTGCCAGCAGCGGACGGGGAAACACCGGGGAGCTGTTTTTT. Protein: CASSGRGNTGELFF. The chain employs TRBV9 and TRBJ2-2; D is possibly TRBD2 (5 bases). CDR1 and CDR2 from the germline V gene are SGDLS and YYNGEE. Trimming left V 3 bases short and J 2 bases short, with 8 bases between. The CDR3 consists of 14 residues.